The source of this T cell receptor (beta chain) is a study of shared clonotypes between healthy human individuals. This CDR3 comprises 15 residues. Germline V gene data show CDR1 as SGDLS and CDR2 as YYNGEE. Deletions cut 5 bases from V and 3 bases from J, with 17 bases between. Per the study methods: Junction-only sequences without quality scores came from ImmunoSEQ, so filtering differed. Generated by immunoSEQ multiplex PCR, the TCRdb table keeps only in-frame clones and is missing some. V and J calls plus clone size are reproduced from that table; the DNA served to infer D and trimming. The sample has roughly 2 million clones; over 85% are singletons. Selected positively for CCR7 and CD45RO-negative, naive CD8 cells excluded terminally differentiated effector memory CD45RA+ cells.

This TCR derives from a young man in good health. The material sequenced was naive CD8+ T cells sorted from blood. The chain joins TRBV9 to TRBJ1-1; the D is unclear. CDR3 sequence (DNA): TGTGCCAGCAGTCCCCGCGGCCGCGGGGACACTGAAGCTTTCTTT. Residues: CASSPRGRGDTEAFF.